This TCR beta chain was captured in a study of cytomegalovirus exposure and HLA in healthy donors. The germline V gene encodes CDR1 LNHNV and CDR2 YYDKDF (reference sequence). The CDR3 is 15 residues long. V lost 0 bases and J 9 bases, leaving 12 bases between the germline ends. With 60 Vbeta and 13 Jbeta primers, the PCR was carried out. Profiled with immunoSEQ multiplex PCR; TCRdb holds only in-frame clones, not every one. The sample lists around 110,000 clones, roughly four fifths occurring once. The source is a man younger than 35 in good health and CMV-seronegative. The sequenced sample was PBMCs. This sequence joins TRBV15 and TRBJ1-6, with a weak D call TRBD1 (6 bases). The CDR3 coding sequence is TGTGCCACCAGCAGAGAACGGCAGGGGATTTCACCCCTCCACTTT. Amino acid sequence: CATSRERQGISPLHF.